A selection of T cell receptor beta chains follows, all from one sample in a study of CD8 T cells in ankylosing spondylitis. TCRdb redid the calling of the 5' RACE reads with MiXCR, one entry per CDR3 protein. Altogether a few hundred thousand distinct CDR3 sequences are present, about 22% being singletons, with the ten largest covering 15% to 20%. The sequenced material came from blood, either unsorted or a sorted T cell fraction (not recorded which). The receptors here all came from a male donor with ankylosing spondylitis. Both conserved end residues are part of each CDR3. The D gene is left open where the match is weak. A row's size may be missing; if present it is once, few, many or a size class.

>TRBV7-2|-|TRBJ2-2|few
CASSLRGTGVGELFF
TGTGCCAGCAGCTTGAGAGGGACTGGGGTCGGGGAGCTGTTTTTT
>TRBV7-2|-|TRBJ2-7|few
CASSLHTPTYEQYF
TGTGCCAGCAGCTTACATACACCTACCTACGAGCAGTACTTC
>TRBV29-1|-|TRBJ2-4|few
CSVERPGGTQYF
TGCAGCGTTGAAAGGCCAGGAGGCACTCAGTACTTC
>TRBV3-1|-|TRBJ2-1|few
CASSQDRGGQRHEQFF
TGTGCCAGCAGCCAAGATCGGGGGGGACAGCGGCATGAGCAGTTCTTC
>TRBV20-1|TRBD2|TRBJ2-1|-
CSAQTASGPYNEQFF
TGCAGTGCTCAGACGGCTAGCGGGCCCTACAATGAGCAGTTCTTC
>TRBV4-3|-|TRBJ1-2|-
CASSQDTGRKSYTF
TGCGCCAGCAGCCAAGATACGGGCAGGAAAAGCTACACCTTC
>TRBV7-8|-|TRBJ2-3|few
CASSSRQADTQYF
TGTGCCAGCAGCTCCAGACAGGCAGATACGCAGTATTTT
>TRBV7-8|-|TRBJ2-1|few
CASSLVGPSYNEQFF
TGTGCCAGCAGCTTAGTGGGACCTTCCTACAATGAGCAGTTCTTC
>TRBV19|-|TRBJ2-2|-
CASSRTAYHPNTGELFF
TGTGCCAGTAGTAGGACAGCCTATCACCCGAACACCGGGGAGCTGTTTTTT
>TRBV7-2|-|TRBJ2-7|-
CASSSITWNEQYF
TGTGCCAGCAGCTCGATCACATGGAACGAGCAGTACTTC
>TRBV10-3|TRBD1|TRBJ2-7|few
CAINRQGRGEQYF
TGTGCCATCAACAGACAGGGGAGAGGCGAGCAGTACTTC
>TRBV9|-|TRBJ2-1|few
CASSAPDNEQFF
TGTGCCAGCAGCGCGCCAGACAATGAGCAGTTCTTC
>TRBV12-3/TRBV12-4|-|TRBJ1-6|-
CASSTASYNSPLHF
TGTGCCAGCAGTACCGCATCTTATAATTCACCCCTCCACTTT
>TRBV20-1|TRBD2|TRBJ2-3|many
CSARLAGLADTQYF
TGCAGTGCTAGACTAGCGGGTCTCGCAGATACGCAGTATTTT
>TRBV11-3|-|TRBJ2-1|-
CASSLDGGSVEQFF
TGTGCCAGCAGCTTAGATGGCGGAAGTGTAGAGCAGTTCTTC
>TRBV18|-|TRBJ2-7|-
CASSPPVQDVYEQYF
TGTGCCAGCTCACCACCGGTGCAGGATGTGTACGAGCAGTACTTC
>TRBV14|-|TRBJ2-6|few
CASSPPLSSGANVLTF
TGTGCCAGCAGCCCGCCATTGAGCTCTGGGGCCAACGTCCTGACTTTC
>TRBV12-3/TRBV12-4|-|TRBJ1-1|few
CASSPLASLNTEAFF
TGTGCCAGCAGTCCCCTCGCCTCTTTGAACACTGAAGCTTTCTTT
>TRBV12-3/TRBV12-4|TRBD1|TRBJ2-1|few
CASSLSQGANNEQFF
TGTGCCAGCAGTTTAAGCCAGGGGGCCAACAATGAGCAGTTCTTC
>TRBV7-2|TRBD2|TRBJ2-1|-
CASSFRLAGRNEQFF
TGTGCCAGCAGCTTTAGACTAGCGGGGCGGAATGAGCAGTTCTTC
>TRBV6-1|-|TRBJ2-5|-
CASSEVGEETQYF
TGTGCCAGCAGTGAAGTCGGCGAAGAGACCCAGTACTTC
>TRBV12-3/TRBV12-4|TRBD1|TRBJ2-5|-
CASSSSGTGGSYF
TGTGCCAGCAGTTCCTCCGGGACAGGGGGCTCGTACTTC
>TRBV7-9|TRBD2|TRBJ2-7|-
CASSLYSGRAFGYEQYF
TGTGCCAGCAGCTTATATAGCGGGAGGGCCTTTGGCTACGAGCAGTACTTC
>TRBV5-1|-|TRBJ2-5|few
CASSLQLAQETQYF
TGCGCCAGCAGCTTGCAGCTAGCCCAAGAGACCCAGTACTTC
>TRBV30|TRBD1|TRBJ2-7|-
CAWSAAGTATYEQYF
TGTGCCTGGAGTGCCGCCGGGACAGCAACCTACGAGCAGTACTTC